This TCR beta chain stems from a study of blood T cell repertoires in COVID-19 (dated by TCRdb to between 2020 and 2021). Some background on the complete study: Samples from collaborators originated in the United States, Italy and Spain and spanned both the acute and convalescent phases of COVID-19. The prospective study material was composed of cDNA or gDNA derived from T cells, B-cell-depleted T cells, or PBMCs. Subjects who had been exposed to COVID-19, were actively infected with it, or had recovered from it provided the deeply sampled blood TCRbeta repertoires that made up the dataset. The repertoires were released in a freely available public database meant as a resource for research on the immune response to SARS-CoV-2. The samples were drawn from two sources: the first 160 participants of the ongoing ImmuneRACE study, and 1,000 to 1,500 subjects contributed by 6 global collaborators. The sample metadata nearly always contained a de-identified subject ID, COVID-19 status, age in years and sex. Where available, HLA class I and class II types were taken from metadata supplied by the sample provider and were not determined by assay-based typing. Results and caveats for the whole study, not just this receptor: Clinical and demographic metadata were provided uncurated, with the amount varying by source and participant.

The collaborating institutions used their own protocols to collect whole blood in K2EDTA tubes. For TCRbeta analysis, collaborator samples were shipped as frozen whole blood, as isolated PBMCs, or as DNA extracted from either sample type. Per the germline V gene (reference sequence), LGHDT is the CDR1 and YNNKEL is the CDR2. Deletion took 2 bases off V and 8 bases off J, with a span of 8 bases between the germline ends. Counted from cysteine to phenylalanine, this CDR3 has 12 amino acids. Just the 36-base CDR3 DNA is kept, in frame starting at base 1. The immunoSEQ Assay, a bias-controlled multiplex PCR, was used to amplify TCRbeta CDR3 regions from genomic DNA. In the authors' own workflow: Nucleated cell counts per sample were estimated from amplification of reference gene primers within the assay. To quantify the absolute abundance of each unique TCRbeta CDR3 rearrangement, sequence reads were collapsed and filtered. For each sample, productive Simpson clonality was calculated as the square root of Simpson's diversity index over productive rearrangements. TCRdb mirrors the immuneACCESS table, restricted to in-frame sequences. Some clones are absent from its copies; in checked studies, under half trace to an unresolved V gene, and the reason for the others is unknown. V, J and clone size derive from that table, while D and trimming were established from the DNA sequence. The sample data list 200,000 to 250,000 clones, and approximately 80% of these were observed just once. Of the sample, roughly 13% falls within the top ten clones.

On this clone itself: Its target antigen remains unknown. Base qualities are missing; no much larger clone stands one base away.

In this chain, TRBV3-1 (or the pseudogene TRBV3-2) is recombined with TRBJ2-3, with no confidently assigned D gene. The sequence came from a human donor in a cohort sampled during active COVID-19. The sample taken for sequencing was peripheral blood. The DNA reads TGTGCCAGCAGCCAATCACTTGGTACGCAGTATTTT. This gives the protein CASSQSLGTQYF.